The 31 T cell receptor beta chains below all came from one sample that was sequenced in a study of blood T cell repertoires in COVID-19 (dated by TCRdb to about 2020). Library method: the immunoSEQ multiplex PCR assay. This immuneACCESS table, as held by TCRdb, lists in-frame sequences with V and J called but not all clones. Of the missing ones, under half trace to an unresolved V gene in checked studies; the others have no known cause. The sample table holds under 300,000 clones, of which around 86% were seen once. About an eighth of the sample comes from the top ten. The source material was peripheral blood. These receptors were taken from a human donor in a cohort sampled during active COVID-19.

The chain employs TRBV28 and TRBJ2-5; a possible D gene is TRBD1 (6 bases). Trimming removed 1 base from V and 7 bases from J, with 16 bases in between. CDR3 size: 15 residues. Germline loops: CDR1 MDHEN, CDR2 SYDVKM. CDR3 sequence reads: CASSLLGHRVGTQYF. The CDR3 DNA reads as TGTGCCAGCAGTTTATTGGGACACCGGGTGGGGACCCAGTACTTC.

This clone turned up a few times. This chain joins TRBV6-6 and TRBJ2-1, with D tentatively TRBD1 (5 bases). This CDR3 is built from 14 residues. From germline, CDR1 is MNHNY and CDR2 SVGAGI (reference sequence). Trimming removed 2 bases at V and 6 bases at J, with 11 bases between. The DNA for the CDR3 is TGTGCCAGCAGTTACAAGGCAGGGCCCAATGAGCAGTTCTTC. Amino acids: CASSYKAGPNEQFF.

V gene TRBV27 combines with J gene TRBJ2-7, with TRBD1 as a possible D gene (5 bases). The CDR3 runs 14 residues. V was pared by 4 bases and J by 5 bases, with 15 bases between. Germline assignment: CDR1 MNHEY and CDR2 SMNVEV (reference sequence). The chain's CDR3 is CASSSRSVRDEQYF. CDR3 nucleotide sequence: TGTGCCAGCAGTTCTAGGTCCGTCAGGGACGAGCAGTACTTC.

The CDR3 is CASSLAGQVNTEAFF. CDR3 DNA: TGTGCCAGCAGCTTAGCCGGACAGGTTAACACTGAAGCTTTCTTT. The chain links TRBV7-9 to TRBJ1-1, with 7 bases aligning to TRBD1. From germline, CDR1 is SEHNR and CDR2 FQNEAQ (reference sequence). V shed 0 bases, J shed 2 bases, and the junction held 3 bases outside the gene matches. CDR3 length: 15 residues. Variable domain in full (rest from reference TRBV7-9 and TRBJ1-1): DTGVSQNPRHKITKRGQNVTFRCDPISEHNRLYWYRQTLGQGPEFLTYFQNEAQLEKSRLLSDRFSAERPKGSFSTLEIQRTEQGDSAMYLCASSLAGQVNTEAFFGQGTRLTVV.

The chain links TRBV3-1 (or the pseudogene TRBV3-2) to TRBJ1-1; 7 bases match TRBD1. The CDR3 extends over 16 amino acids. Germline-derived CDR1 and CDR2 are LGHDT and YNNKEL (reference sequence). Trimming at V came to 0 bases and at J to 11 bases, leaving 15 bases not matched to a gene. The CDR3 DNA sequence: TGTGCCAGCAGCCAAGACTTGAGGGGGCAATCCCCTGCTGCTTTCTTT. Translation gives CASSQDLRGQSPAAFF.

The chain is built from TRBV4-2 and TRBJ2-1; D remains ambiguous. The CDR3 has 16 amino acids. Germline V lookup: CDR1 LGHNA, CDR2 YNFKEQ. Trimming took off 1 base at V and 1 base at J, with 11 bases between the two ends. CDR3 region: CASSQGVAASYNEQFF. The CDR3 DNA reads TGTGCCAGCAGCCAAGGCGTGGCGGCATCCTACAATGAGCAGTTCTTC.

V usage is TRBV18 and J usage is TRBJ2-1; the D gene is possibly TRBD1 (5 bases). V lost 0 bases and J 6 bases, leaving 9 bases between the germline ends. CDR3 length: 14 amino acids. Germline assignment: CDR1 KGHSH and CDR2 LQKENI. CDR3 nucleotide sequence: TGTGCCAGCTCACCACCGGGCAGGGCCAATGAGCAGTTCTTC. Its translation: CASSPPGRANEQFF.

CDR3 in amino acids: CASSPFMQGISYEQYF. The CDR3 DNA follows: TGTGCCAGCTCACCATTCATGCAGGGCATATCCTACGAGCAGTACTTC. This chain uses TRBV18 with TRBJ2-7; D possibly corresponds to TRBD1 (5 bases). Germline lookup yields CDR1 KGHSH and CDR2 LQKENI. V shed 2 bases and J shed 1 base, with 15 bases lying between them. This CDR3 is built from 16 residues.

The chain uses TRBV6-5 and TRBJ2-3; 7 bases fit TRBD1. V was pared by 1 base and J by 0 bases, with 4 bases of the junction left unmatched. The germline CDR1 and CDR2 sequences are MNHEY and SVGAGI. The CDR3 spans 16 residues. The chain's CDR3 is CASSYLGQLSTDTQYF. CDR3 coding DNA: TGTGCCAGCAGTTACTTGGGACAGCTAAGCACAGATACGCAGTATTTT.

CDR3 nucleotides: TGTGCCAGCAGCCGCGCGACGGGGGGATCAGGGTACGAGCAGTACTTC. As protein: CASSRATGGSGYEQYF. This rearrangement joins TRBV7-6 to TRBJ2-7; 7 nucleotides line up with TRBD2. Looked up from germline, CDR1 is SGHVS and CDR2 is FNYEAQ. CDR3 length: 16 residues. Trimming at V came to 5 bases and at J to 4 bases, leaving 14 bases not matched to a gene.

J is TRBJ1-1 and V is TRBV4-1, with D possibly TRBD1 on 5 matching bases. Germline lookup yields CDR1 MGHRA and CDR2 YSYEKL. The CDR3 totals 15 residues. V lost 5 bases to trimming and J lost 3 bases, with 16 bases between them. The CDR3 bases are TGCGCCAGCAGCTCCCAATTCGGGGGTTACACTGAAGCTTTCTTT. It codes for CASSSQFGGYTEAFF.

The sample holds a few counts of this clone. The J gene is TRBJ2-7, the V gene TRBV6-5; TRBD2 agrees at 7 bases. V gave up 7 bases and J gave up 4 bases; unmatched junction bases: 13. Per germline, CDR1 MNHEY and CDR2 SVGAGI. This CDR3 region has 15 residues. The CDR3 coding sequence is TGTGCCAGCACGTTGTGGGCGGGAGACCCGTACGAGCAGTACTTC. Translated, it gives CASTLWAGDPYEQYF.

The CDR3 DNA sequence: TGTGCCAGCAGCTTAAGGCACACTAGTCGTTCCGCCAATGAGCAGTTCTTC. Amino acids: CASSLRHTSRSANEQFF. The V and J genes are TRBV7-8 and TRBJ2-1; tentative D call: TRBD2 (5 bases). The germline V gene has CDR1 SGHVS and CDR2 FQNEAQ. The CDR3 is 17 amino acids. The V and J ends lost 2 bases and 6 bases respectively, with 20 bases between them.

The chain has TRBV27 and TRBJ2-7; D is perhaps TRBD2 (7 bases). This CDR3 is built from 14 residues. V shed 3 bases and J shed 2 bases, with 11 bases lying between them. Germline CDR1 MNHEY, CDR2 SMNVEV (reference sequence). Written as DNA, the CDR3 is TGTGCCAGCAGTTTGCGGGGGCCCCCCTACGAGCAGTACTTC. This encodes CASSLRGPPYEQYF.

V and J are TRBV23-1 and TRBJ1-6; tentative D call: TRBD1 (6 bases). TRBV23-1 is noted as an ORF with a role that remains uncertain. V lost 4 bases, J lost 6 bases, and 13 bases lay in between. There are 15 residues in the CDR3. The CDR3 sequence is CASSREQGPNSPLHF. DNA for the CDR3: TGCGCCAGCAGTCGTGAACAGGGACCTAATTCACCCCTCCACTTT.

This clone was picked up one time. The V gene is TRBV6-1, the J gene TRBJ1-6, with TRBD1 matching over 9 bases. CDR1 is MNHNS, CDR2 SASEGT, per germline. The CDR3 covers 17 residues. V shed 4 bases and J 9 bases; nucleotides not matched to a gene: 13. CDR3: CASSAVGTGLGGSPLHF. In nucleotides, the CDR3 is TGTGCCAGCAGTGCCGTCGGGACAGGGTTGGGGGGTTCACCCCTCCACTTT.

The chain recombines TRBV6-1 with TRBJ1-2; a possible D gene is TRBD1 (5 bases). CDR3 length equals 14 residues. Trimming stripped 2 bases from V and 8 bases from J, with 15 bases between. Germline loops: CDR1 MNHNS, CDR2 SASEGT. CDR3 sequence: CASSESNWGGGYTF. Here the CDR3 DNA reads TGTGCCAGCAGTGAATCAAACTGGGGGGGAGGCTACACCTTC.

This rearrangement joins TRBV5-1 to TRBJ2-5, with 7 bases fitting TRBD2. V lost 7 bases and J lost 3; bases outside the gene matches: 21. Germline CDR1 is SGHRS and CDR2 is YFSETQ. This CDR3 contains 18 residues. Here the CDR3 reads CASGAVGTTSQPEETQYF. DNA of the CDR3: TGCGCCAGCGGAGCGGTGGGGACTACTAGTCAACCGGAAGAGACCCAGTACTTC.

The J gene is TRBJ2-3, the V gene TRBV6-1; 10 bases fit TRBD2. J gave up 3 bases and V 4 bases, and 1 base lay outside the gene matches. Germline assignment: CDR1 MNHNS and CDR2 SASEGT. The CDR3 loop spans 14 amino acids. CDR3: CASSGAGGTDTQYF. The CDR3 region has the DNA TGTGCCAGCAGTGGAGCGGGAGGGACAGATACGCAGTATTTT.

This rearrangement joins TRBV25-1 to TRBJ2-1; 7 positions match TRBD2. This CDR3 spans 15 amino acids. V was clipped by 9 bases and J by 6 bases; unmatched bases: 14. The germline V gene encodes CDR1 MGHDK and CDR2 SYGVNS. The CDR3 loop reads CARPPVGRGFNEQFF. The DNA for the CDR3 is TGTGCCAGACCACCCGTGGGGAGGGGATTCAATGAGCAGTTCTTC.

The rearrangement joins TRBV28 to TRBJ2-7; 16 bases map to TRBD2. CDR1 MDHEN and CDR2 SYDVKM come from the germline V gene. V lost 7 bases, J lost 2 bases, and 2 bases stayed unmatched. The CDR3 consists of 15 residues. This chain's CDR3 is CASTGTSGRAYEQYF. In nucleotides, the CDR3 is TGTGCCAGCACAGGGACTAGCGGGAGGGCCTACGAGCAGTACTTC.

The chain has TRBV7-2 and TRBJ1-5, with a possible D match to TRBD1 (6 bases). This CDR3 region has 15 residues. V was shortened by 1 base and J by 7 bases, with 14 bases between the two germline ends. Germline V gene sequence: CDR1 SGHTA, CDR2 FQGNSA. CDR3 in DNA: TGTGCCAGCAGCTTAGTCGGGACAAAAGGGCAGCCCCAGCATTTT. Translation: CASSLVGTKGQPQHF.

This chain uses TRBV29-1 with TRBJ1-1; tentative D call: TRBD1 (6 bases). V lost 6 bases, J lost 1 base, and 9 bases lay in between. The CDR3 length is 12 residues. The V gene's germline CDR1 is SQVTM and CDR2 ANQGSEA. CDR3 amino acids: CSVIQGNTEAFF. The CDR3, as DNA: TGCAGCGTGATACAGGGGAACACTGAAGCTTTCTTT. The full variable domain, with the rest looked up from reference TRBV29-1 and TRBJ1-1, is SAVISQKPSRDICQRGTSLTIQCQVDSQVTMMFWYRQQPGQSLTLIATANQGSEATYESGFVIDKFPISRPNLTFSTLTVSNMSPEDSSIYLCSVIQGNTEAFFGQGTRLTVV.

The chain joins TRBV9 to TRBJ2-1; possibly TRBD1 for D (6 bases). Germline CDR1 and CDR2: SGDLS and YYNGEE. Trimming cost V 0 bases and J 8 bases, with 15 bases left between them. The CDR3 has 15 residues. CDR3 in DNA: TGTGCCAGCAGCGTAGGGAGCCAGGGGTTCCATGAGCAGTTCTTC. It is translated as CASSVGSQGFHEQFF. Full variable domain (missing parts from reference TRBV9 and TRBJ2-1): DSGVTQTPKHLITATGQRVTLRCSPRSGDLSVYWYQQSLDQGLQFLIQYYNGEERAKGNILERFSAQQFPDLHSELNLSSLELGDSALYFCASSVGSQGFHEQFFGPGTRLTVL.

The chain is built from TRBV18 and TRBJ1-3, with 7 bases that match TRBD1. Germline trimming cut 3 bases from V and 0 bases from J; bases unmatched to any gene: 8. CDR3 size: 17 residues. Per germline, CDR1 KGHSH and CDR2 LQKENI. CDR3 amino acids: CASSPPTGSSSGNTIYF. CDR3 DNA sequence: TGTGCCAGCTCACCCCCGACAGGGTCCAGCTCTGGAAACACCATATATTTT.

The gene calls are TRBV10-2 and TRBJ2-1; D is possibly TRBD2 (6 bases). The V gene's germline CDR1 is WSHSY and CDR2 SAAADI. The CDR3 is 13 residues long. Trimming cost V 8 bases and J 5 bases, with 13 bases left between them. CDR3 bases: TGCGCCAGCGAGGCTAGCGAAAACAATGAGCAGTTCTTC. Translated, it gives CASEASENNEQFF.

Turning to this clone: At the DNA level, this CDR3 is encoded by other sequences in the same sample as well. The chain employs TRBV18 and TRBJ1-2; D might be TRBD1 (5 bases). The germline gives CDR1 KGHSH, CDR2 LQKENI. V was clipped by 0 bases and J by 4 bases, with 6 bases between them. CDR3 size: 13 residues. CDR3 nucleotide sequence: TGTGCCAGCTCACCACCGGGGGGCTATGGCTACACCTTC. Translation: CASSPPGGYGYTF. Filled out from reference TRBV18 and TRBJ1-2, the complete variable domain reads NAGVMQNPRHLVRRRGQEARLRCSPMKGHSHVYWYRQLPEEGLKFMVYLQKENIIDESGMPKERFSAEFPKEGPSILRIQQVVRGDSAAYFCASSPPGGYGYTFGSGTRLTVV.

The rearrangement links TRBV3-1 (or the pseudogene TRBV3-2) to TRBJ2-7, with D perhaps TRBD2 (6 bases). The CDR3 length is 14 residues. The V end was cut by 4 bases, the J end by 3 bases, with 13 bases between. CDR1 LGHDT and CDR2 YNNKEL come from the germline V gene (reference sequence). The CDR3 spells CASSPGGGNYEQYF. The CDR3 bases are TGTGCCAGCAGCCCTGGAGGAGGGAACTACGAGCAGTACTTC.

This chain links TRBV10-3 with TRBJ1-1; D ambiguous. CDR3 size: 13 residues. Germline V gives CDR1 ENHRY, CDR2 SYGVKD. The V gene lost 6 bases and the J gene lost 0 bases, with 8 bases spanning the gap. The CDR3 DNA follows: TGTGCCATCAGCATGGGCGTGAACACTGAAGCTTTCTTT. Its translation is CAISMGVNTEAFF.

The J gene is TRBJ2-5, the V gene TRBV5-1; 16 bases are shared with TRBD2. Trimming took 4 bases from V and 4 from J; bases not matched to a gene: 4. CDR1 and CDR2 (germline): SGHRS, YFSETQ. The CDR3 spans 16 residues. CDR3 loop: CASSRGLAGGIETQYF. Here the CDR3 DNA reads TGCGCCAGCAGCCGGGGACTAGCGGGAGGGATAGAGACCCAGTACTTC.

The chain employs TRBV3-1 (or the pseudogene TRBV3-2) and TRBJ2-4; 13 positions agree with TRBD2. The CDR3 has 18 residues. Trimming removed 4 bases from V and 3 bases from J; junction bases left unmatched: 9. Germline loops: CDR1 LGHDT, CDR2 YNNKEL (reference sequence). The CDR3 here is CASSPLTSGRISKNIQYF. The CDR3 coding sequence is TGTGCCAGCAGCCCCTTGACTAGCGGGAGGATCAGCAAAAACATTCAGTACTTC.